This T cell receptor beta chain is from a study of cytomegalovirus exposure and HLA in healthy donors (dated by TCRdb to the late 2010s). With respect to the entire study: According to an earlier analysis of a few hundred of the donors, about 179 million T cells yielded 120 million or so unique TCR beta sequences and 250 to 350 Gb of sequence data. Genome-wide SNP genotypes for about 55% of the roughly 670 donors were used in a later genetic analysis, which treated that subset as a discovery cohort. Class I and class II HLA loci were covered by the typing at four-digit resolution. Of the approximately 370 genotyped donors, 81% were placed in the genetic ancestry cluster associated with self-reported Caucasian donors. A later analysis re-examined previously published TCR beta repertoires from just over 650 donors and added high-resolution HLA genotyping to investigate patterns of TCR occurrence. All discovery cohort repertoires had been generated using a single sequencing platform. The later analysis used no new phenotypic data to find candidate immune exposures, relying instead on TCR beta sequences and their occurrence across donors. In an earlier analysis of 587 of the donors, high-throughput TCR beta sequencing was used to judge whether each TCR beta V gene segment behaved as functional or pseudogenic. The study aimed to test whether cataloging public T cell receptors could reveal signatures of past pathogen exposure. The number of donors typed differed by locus, with roughly 620-640 for A, B, C, DRB1 and DQB1, more than 500 for DQA1, 606 for DPA1, and over 400 for DPB1. Roughly five DR-DQ haplotypes were treated as single units for association and clustering because of strong linkage in the cohort. The T cell repertoires of roughly 660 subjects were profiled by immunosequencing and related to cytomegalovirus serostatus. Donor age, sex, ethnicity and CMV serostatus were compiled together with the repertoire data. About 300 gigabases of sequencing data and 70 million to 95 million unique TCR sequences made up an early release that covered under 750 HLA-typed donors. Along with the roughly 670-subject first cohort, a separate validation cohort of over a hundred different subjects was used. The study combined high-throughput TCR immunosequencing, statistical association of individual TCRs with disease status, and machine learning to predict cytomegalovirus infection status. Among around 400 genotyped donors of the cohort, an average of approximately 200,000 unique TCR beta nucleotide sequences was sequenced per donor, of which about 18% were non-productive.

From a lookup of the germline V gene, CDR1 and CDR2 are ENHRY and SYGVKD. Trimming removed 11 bases from V and 14 bases from J, leaving 19 bases between the germline ends. The CDR3 measures 11 amino acids from cysteine to phenylalanine. The sequence is cut down to CDR3 DNA, 33 bases in frame from base 1. General findings and caveats noted by the study authors: When HLA alleles, especially DR and DQ, strongly co-occurred, TCR associations were difficult to assign to individual alleles. A group of highly shared sequence variants was considered likely to be a technical artifact of the sequencing pipeline. Linkage disequilibrium might explain the correlated functional status among segregating V segments, but an unknown experimental factor could not be excluded. Compared with equally common non-associated chains, HLA-associated TCR beta chains in a later analysis were more clonally expanded and had lower generation probabilities. Because some donors lacked HLA typing at each locus, the association tests relied only on the typed subset. Compared with the 666-donor mean, donors in an Asian-associated ancestry cluster had fewer N-insertions in productive TCRs, according to a later genetic analysis. In vitro tests confirmed that a few of the cytomegalovirus-associated TCR beta chains recognize cytomegalovirus antigens. Most TCR sequences were seen in very few donors, while some public TCRs were found in many individuals. In an earlier analysis of 500 to 650 of the donors, most TCR beta V segments appeared in productive rearrangements about 87% or about 30% of the time, broadly matching IMGT annotations. A further reported finding was that TCR beta sequences accurately predicted the HLA-A and HLA-B alleles for most subjects in the first cohort. At a false discovery rate of 0.05, a later analysis linked 16,951 TCR beta sequences to specific HLA alleles. In a later analysis, the rate of TCR association differed among HLA loci, with DRB1 alleles having the most associated TCRs and HLA-C alleles having the fewest. According to a later analysis, parvovirus B19, influenza, CMV and Epstein-Barr virus appeared linked to several top co-occurrence clusters. Most CMV-associated TCR beta chains appeared to be HLA-restricted in a later analysis, and the HLA associations seemed to be driven largely by CMV exposure. The study gave a list of 150 to 200 TCR beta chains associated with cytomegalovirus. Because the 87-base-pair reads could not distinguish some IMGT-functional V segments, including TRBV6-2 and TRBV6-3, those segments were excluded. This cohort had only TCR beta chains sequenced, and the lack of alpha or paired-chain data limited which features could be detected. A later genetic analysis associated a missense DCLRE1C variant with V-gene and J-gene trimming of TCR beta chains, and an independent cohort replicated the association. The authors suggested that the approach could potentially be extended to other disease states and immunological phenotypes. The earlier analysis of some 560 of the donors excluded seventeen rarely observed V segments, including chromosome 9 orphons, because counts were too low. CMV serostatus was the only immune exposure information available for the cohort. Sequencing depth was assumed to be roughly uniform across donors in the presence/absence analyses, though that assumption may not hold. The classifier was reported to diagnose cytomegalovirus status with high specificity and sensitivity in both the original and validation cohorts.

The library relied on the immunoSEQ multiplex PCR assay. A mixture of 60 forward primers for TCR Vbeta segments and 13 reverse primers for TCR Jbeta segments was used in the multiplex PCR. A multiplex PCR assay on genomic DNA amplified the CDR3 region of rearranged TCR beta genes. The Illumina HiSeq System was used to sequence the amplified TCR beta libraries as 87-base-pair reads. On the study's bioinformatics: A later analysis counted approximately 76 million unique TCR beta chains across the 650 to 700 repertoires, and some 12 million of these chains were shared by at least two donors. Raw reads were error-corrected and collapsed into unique sequences with a nearest-neighbor algorithm that merged closely related sequences to remove PCR and sequencing errors. To assign V, D and J gene segments, CDR3 sequences were aligned to IMGT reference sequences. For a sequence to be retained, a match of at least six nucleotides to both a V gene segment and a J gene segment was required. Rearrangements were classified as productive when the CDR3 lacked stop codons and remained in frame with V and J, and all other rearrangements were classified as non-productive. Following IMGT convention, CDR3 was defined as the stretch from the second conserved V-encoded cysteine to the conserved J-encoded phenylalanine. The earlier analysis of more than 450 of the donors excluded sequences that lacked an unambiguous match to a single V gene segment. An earlier analysis of several hundred of the donors called V segments functional above 56.7% productive rearrangements and segregating when the between-donor standard deviation exceeded 5%. A statistical classification framework was built for diagnosing cytomegalovirus status from the catalog of TCR beta chain sequences. In a later analysis, V and J genes were assigned by comparing TCR nucleotide sequences against IMGT/GENE-DB human TR gene sequences. A later analysis assigned CDR3 sequences and most-parsimonious VDJ recombination scenarios with the TCRdist pipeline. In a later analysis, each TCR beta chain was defined by its CDR3 amino acid sequence together with its V-gene family, and reads lacking a unique V-gene family were excluded. A later analysis removed 500 to 600 highly shared, low-generation-probability nucleotide sequences to deal with suspected cross-contamination and a sequencing artifact. In a later analysis, a clonal expansion index was calculated for each public chain from normalized within-repertoire ranks of inferred template counts. In a later analysis, generation probabilities were computed with a VDJ recombination model fitted to out-of-frame rearrangements, and the resulting probabilities were checked against IGoR. Hypergeometric tests were used in a later analysis to score TCR-TCR, TCR-HLA and TCR-CMV co-occurrence, with a repertoire-size bias correction applied to the TCR pairs. In a later analysis, false discovery rates were estimated by permuting HLA or CMV assignments 20 times. In a later analysis, co-occurring TCRs were grouped with DBSCAN, and TCRdist sequence similarity was added when clustering was performed within HLA-allele-positive subsets. Repertoires with fewer than 30,000 or more than 120,000 public chains were left out of co-occurrence clustering, as were four to six repertoires with anomalous nucleotide sharing. In its TCRdb copy, this immuneACCESS table keeps in-frame sequences only and misses some clones. Where compared with another copy, unresolved V genes explain less than half of these, and the others have no known cause. V and J calls and clone size follow that table, whereas D and trimming were derived from the DNA. The sample table holds 250,000 to 350,000 clones, of which 75% to 85% were seen once. The biggest ten clones account for less than 0.4% of the sample.

A remark on this clone: There is no known antigen for this receptor. No quality values exist for individual bases; no much larger clone is one base distant.

The cohort was made up of around 720 healthy bone marrow donors. Cohort members were all nominally healthy when sampled, although unrecorded immune exposures were likely present. The donor was CMV seronegative and belonged to the group of over 300 seronegative cohort members. A peripheral blood sample was provided by each donor, and peripheral blood mononuclear cells were used for TCR beta sequencing. Genomic DNA was extracted from the blood cell samples with the Qiagen DNeasy Blood Extraction Kit. The sequence derives from a girl aged 2-10 years in good health and CMV-seronegative. The rearrangement combines TRBV10-3 with TRBJ2-1, with TRBD1 as a weak D call on 6 bases. Material: PBMCs. The sequenced DNA: TGTGCCGCTCCTCCCTGGACAGCAAAGTTCTTC. Protein translation: CAAPPWTAKFF.